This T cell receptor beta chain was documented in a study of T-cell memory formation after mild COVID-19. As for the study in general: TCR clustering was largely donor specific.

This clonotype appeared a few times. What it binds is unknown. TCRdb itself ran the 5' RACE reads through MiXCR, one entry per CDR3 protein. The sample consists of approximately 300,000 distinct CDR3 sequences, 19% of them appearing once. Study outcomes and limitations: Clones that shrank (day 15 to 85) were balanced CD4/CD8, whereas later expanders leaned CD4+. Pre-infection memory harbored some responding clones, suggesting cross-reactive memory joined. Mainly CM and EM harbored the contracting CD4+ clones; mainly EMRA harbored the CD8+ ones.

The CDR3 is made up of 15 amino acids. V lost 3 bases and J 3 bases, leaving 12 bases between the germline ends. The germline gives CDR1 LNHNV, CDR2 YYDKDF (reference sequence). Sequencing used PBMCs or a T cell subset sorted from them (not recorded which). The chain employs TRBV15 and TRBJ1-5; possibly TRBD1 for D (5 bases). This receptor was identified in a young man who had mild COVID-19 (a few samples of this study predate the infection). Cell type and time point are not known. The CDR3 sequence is CATSSREWNNQPQHF. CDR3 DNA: TGTGCCACCAGCAGCAGGGAATGGAACAATCAGCCCCAGCATTTT.